This section outlines one T cell receptor (beta chain) sequence together with its context. The age range of participants was 18 to 89 years, with residence in more than 20 US areas. Grouping used clinical history reported by participants in a survey and questionnaire. Some clones are missing from TCRdb's copy, which holds only in-frame ones; the method was immunoSEQ multiplex PCR. Of 150,000 to 200,000 clones listed, less than 85% are singletons. This sample was taken from a study of blood T cell repertoires in COVID-19. Study overall: Samples taken during acute and convalescent COVID-19 were collected in the United States, Italy and Spain. From T cells, B-cell-depleted T cells, or PBMCs came the material, which was cDNA or gDNA.

This clonotype was sampled from a man in his forties or fifties who had recovered from COVID-19. What was sequenced was PBMCs or T cells enriched from blood (not recorded which).

CDR3 loop: CASSYVANEKLFF. The CDR3, as DNA: TGTGCCAGCAGTTACGTCGCGAATGAAAAACTGTTTTTT. The rearrangement links TRBV6-5 to TRBJ1-4, with no clear D. The CDR3 runs 13 residues. Germline assignment: CDR1 MNHEY and CDR2 SVGAGI. The V and J ends lost 2 bases and 5 bases respectively, with 6 bases between them.